The 5 T cell receptor beta chains below come from one sample, sequenced in a study of cytomegalovirus exposure and HLA in healthy donors. Method: immunoSEQ multiplex PCR; TCRdb's copy keeps in-frame clones and lacks some. The profile shows roughly 60,000 clones, 96% of them singletons. Sequencing input: PBMCs. These TCRs come from a man aged 18 to 35 in good health and CMV-seronegative.

The V call is TRBV5-6, the J call TRBJ2-1; 13 bases map to TRBD2. J gave up 8 bases and V 4 bases, and 6 bases lay outside the gene matches. CDR3 length equals 15 residues. CDR1 SGHDT and CDR2 YYEEEE come from the germline V gene. The CDR3 DNA is TGTGCCAGCAGCGTAGGACTAGCGGGAGATGATGAGCAGTTCTTC. Its protein product is CASSVGLAGDDEQFF.

V usage is TRBV10-2 and J usage is TRBJ2-7, with 12 bases matching TRBD2. Trimming cost V 4 bases and J 4 bases; bases outside gene matches: 14. Per the germline V gene, CDR1 is WSHSY and CDR2 is SAAADI. This CDR3 region has 18 residues. The CDR3 protein is CASSVDAERLAGVYEQYF. For the CDR3, the DNA is TGCGCCAGCAGTGTCGACGCGGAAAGACTAGCGGGAGTTTACGAGCAGTACTTC.

The genes are TRBV18 and TRBJ2-2; 10 positions agree with TRBD1. Losses at the gene ends were 3 bases for V and 7 bases for J; bases not matched to a gene: 2. This CDR3 comprises 14 residues. Germline V gene lookup returns CDR1 KGHSH and CDR2 LQKENI. Here the CDR3 DNA reads TGTGCCAGCTCACCGGGACAGGGGTTCGGGGAGCTGTTTTTT. This codes for CASSPGQGFGELFF.

The chain couples TRBV11-2 to TRBJ2-6; D gene ambiguous. Per germline, CDR1 SGHAT and CDR2 FQNNGV. Deletions cut 1 base from V and 0 bases from J, with 10 bases between. The CDR3 is made up of 17 amino acids. The CDR3 DNA is TGTGCCAGCAGCTTAGTAAACCCCAGCTCTGGGGCCAACGTCCTGACTTTC. Translation gives CASSLVNPSSGANVLTF.

The V gene is TRBV7-8, the J gene TRBJ1-1; perhaps TRBD1 as D (6 bases). Between the trimmed V and J ends, which lost 5 bases and 7 bases, there was a span of 17 bases. Germline-derived CDR1 and CDR2 are SGHVS and FQNEAQ. The length of the CDR3 is 14 residues. The CDR3 DNA reads TGTGCCAGCAGCCTAGAACAGGGCTCCCTTGAAGCTTTCTTT. Protein sequence: CASSLEQGSLEAFF.